This T cell receptor beta chain was found in a study of metastatic and nonmetastatic thyroid tumors. Study details: Repertoires of blood and of tissue (tumor or nodule) from malignant and benign thyroid patients were compared.

Patients had received no treatment of any kind before thyroid surgery. With respect to this clone: Its antigen remains unidentified.

The V gene's germline CDR1 is MGHDK and CDR2 SYGVNS. The CDR3 totals 14 residues. Trimming stripped 3 bases from V and 7 bases from J, with 12 bases between. Overall study findings and caveats: Significantly higher TCR beta diversity was reportedly seen in malignant thyroid tumors than benign nodules, in blood and tumor.

MiXCR was used by TCRdb to re-call the PCR reads. The data show 5,000 to 7,000 clones, with 25% to 40% seen just once and 42% held by the top ten. The source material was tumor tissue. The source of this sequence is a female donor with papillary thyroid cancer or a benign thyroid nodule (not recorded which). Some clones in this sample may be carry-over from other donors' samples. The chain combines TRBV25-1 with TRBJ1-4, with D perhaps TRBD1 (5 bases). The CDR3 DNA reads as TGTGCCAGCAGTGAGGTAGGGGAAAGTGAAAAACTGTTTTTT. Encoded protein: CASSEVGESEKLFF.